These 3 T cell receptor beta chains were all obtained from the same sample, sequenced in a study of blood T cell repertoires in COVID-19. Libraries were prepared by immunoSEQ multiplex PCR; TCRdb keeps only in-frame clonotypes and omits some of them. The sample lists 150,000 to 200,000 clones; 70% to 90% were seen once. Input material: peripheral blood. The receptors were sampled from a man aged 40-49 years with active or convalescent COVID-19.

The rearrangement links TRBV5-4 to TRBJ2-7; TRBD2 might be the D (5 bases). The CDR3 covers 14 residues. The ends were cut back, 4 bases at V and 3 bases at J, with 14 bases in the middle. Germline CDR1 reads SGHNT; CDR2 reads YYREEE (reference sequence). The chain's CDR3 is CASSPAPGDYEQYF. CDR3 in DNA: TGTGCCAGCAGCCCGGCCCCCGGGGACTACGAGCAGTACTTC.

CDR3 in DNA: TGTGCCACCAGTGATGGACAGGCGAGCTCCTACAATGAGCAGTTCTTC. Protein sequence: CATSDGQASSYNEQFF. V gene TRBV24-1 combines with J gene TRBJ2-1; 7 bases are shared with TRBD1. With V trimmed by 3 bases and J by 0 bases, 4 bases remained unmatched. The germline gives CDR1 KGHDR, CDR2 SFDVKD. The CDR3 length is 16 residues.

CDR3 amino acids: CASSSYTGELFF. The CDR3 DNA follows: TGTGCCAGTAGTTCATATACAGGGGAACTGTTTTTT. The J gene is TRBJ1-4, the V gene TRBV19; 7 bases line up with TRBD1. Germline V gives CDR1 LNHDA, CDR2 SQIVND (reference sequence). This CDR3 comprises 12 residues. Germline trimming cut 5 bases from V and 12 bases from J; bases unmatched to any gene: 6. Full variable domain (missing parts from reference TRBV19 and TRBJ1-4): DGGITQSPKYLFRKEGQNVTLSCEQNLNHDAMYWYRQDPGQGLRLIYYSQIVNDFQKGDIAEGYSVSREKKESFPLTVTSAQKNPTAFYLCASSSYTGELFFGSGTQLSVL.